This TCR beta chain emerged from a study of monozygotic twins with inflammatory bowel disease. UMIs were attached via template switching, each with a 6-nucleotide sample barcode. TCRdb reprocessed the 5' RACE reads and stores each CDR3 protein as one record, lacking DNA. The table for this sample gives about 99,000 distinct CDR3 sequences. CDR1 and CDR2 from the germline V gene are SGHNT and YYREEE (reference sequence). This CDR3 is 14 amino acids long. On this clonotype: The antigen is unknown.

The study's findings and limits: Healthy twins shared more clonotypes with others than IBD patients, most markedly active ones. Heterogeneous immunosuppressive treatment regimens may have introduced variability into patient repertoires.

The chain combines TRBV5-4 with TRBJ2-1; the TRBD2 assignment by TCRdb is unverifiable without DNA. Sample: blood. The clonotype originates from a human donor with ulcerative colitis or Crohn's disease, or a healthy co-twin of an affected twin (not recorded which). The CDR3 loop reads CASSLPDGPNEQFF.